Presented here are 8 T cell receptor beta chains from one specimen sequenced in a study of control samples from healthy donors and cancer patients (dated by TCRdb to about 2020). The library was generated by the immunoSEQ multiplex PCR assay. Sourced from immuneACCESS, this table was stored by TCRdb with only in-frame sequences that have V and J called. A share of the clones is absent; for the studies checked, an unresolved V gene accounts for under half, and the remainder has no known explanation. Recorded for this sample are about 180,000 clones; around 91% of them occurred a single time. The ten largest clones represent around 1.5% of the sample. Input material: blood. These receptors were taken from a woman aged 50 to 60 in good health.

This chain links TRBV4-3 with TRBJ2-3; tentative D call: TRBD1 (5 bases). V lost 2 bases, J lost 4 bases, and 13 bases lay in between. The CDR3 sequence is 15 residues long. Germline-derived CDR1 and CDR2 are LGHNA and YSLEER. For the CDR3, the DNA is TGCGCCAGCAGCCAAAATAATGTGGGGCCAGATACGCAGTATTTT. This translates into CASSQNNVGPDTQYF.

The rearrangement uses TRBV2 and TRBJ1-1, with D tentatively TRBD1 (5 bases). The germline V and J ends were trimmed by 6 bases and 8 bases, with 7 bases remaining between them. This CDR3 is 10 amino acids long. CDR1 and CDR2 from the germline V gene are SNHLY and FYNNEI. The CDR3 DNA reads as TGTGCCAGCAGAGGGGTCGAAGCTTTCTTT. This codes for CASRGVEAFF.

The chain has TRBV5-1 and TRBJ1-3, with TRBD1 matching over 8 bases. Germline CDR1 is SGHRS and CDR2 is YFSETQ. CDR3 length: 16 residues. The trim removed 4 bases at V and 0 bases at J, leaving 6 bases unmatched. The CDR3 spells CASSRTGTHSGNTIYF. In DNA, the CDR3 is TGCGCCAGCAGCAGGACAGGGACCCACTCTGGAAACACCATATATTTT.

This sequence joins TRBV2 and TRBJ2-5; D is possibly TRBD1 (6 bases). Trimming removed 6 bases at V and 2 bases at J, with 10 bases between. CDR1 and CDR2 from the germline V gene are SNHLY and FYNNEI. The CDR3 runs 13 residues. CDR3: CASSDRRQETQYF. DNA of the CDR3: TGTGCCAGCAGCGACAGGAGACAAGAGACCCAGTACTTC.

The CDR3: CASSEMAGTTEAFF. The CDR3 nucleotides read TGTGCCAGCAGTGAGATGGCAGGGACCACTGAAGCTTTCTTT. This sequence joins TRBV6-1 and TRBJ1-1; perhaps TRBD1 as D (5 bases). The germline CDR1 and CDR2 sequences are MNHNS and SASEGT. V dropped 3 bases and J dropped 4 bases, with 12 bases sitting between them. CDR3 length equals 14 residues.

This clone has only a few counts. The chain has TRBV5-8 and TRBJ1-6; D unclear. Per germline, CDR1 SGHTS and CDR2 YDEGEE. The V and J ends lost 4 bases and 9 bases respectively, with 8 bases between them. The CDR3 loop spans 12 amino acids. In DNA, the CDR3 is TGTGCCAGCAGCCGGTCGGGTTCACCCCTCCACTTT. Its translation: CASSRSGSPLHF.

In the case of this clone: An end of the junction does not agree with germline; a read error may underlie this. This chain joins TRBV3-1 (or the pseudogene TRBV3-2) and TRBJ2-2; tentative D call: TRBD2 (6 bases). Germline assignment: CDR1 LGHDT and CDR2 YNNKEL (reference sequence). The CDR3 is 15 residues long. CDR3 DNA: TGTGCCAGCAGCCAAGACCTAGCGAAGACCGGGGAGCTGTTTTTT. The encoded protein is CASSQDLAKTGELFF.

This chain uses TRBV24-1 with TRBJ2-3; 12 nucleotides align to TRBD2. CDR1 KGHDR and CDR2 SFDVKD come from the germline V gene. V lost 7 bases to trimming and J lost 4 bases; unmatched junction nucleotides: 11. The CDR3 runs to 17 residues. The CDR3 protein is CATSPSGRALYSDTQYF. CDR3 in DNA: TGTGCCACCAGCCCTAGCGGGAGGGCCCTCTATTCAGATACGCAGTATTTT.